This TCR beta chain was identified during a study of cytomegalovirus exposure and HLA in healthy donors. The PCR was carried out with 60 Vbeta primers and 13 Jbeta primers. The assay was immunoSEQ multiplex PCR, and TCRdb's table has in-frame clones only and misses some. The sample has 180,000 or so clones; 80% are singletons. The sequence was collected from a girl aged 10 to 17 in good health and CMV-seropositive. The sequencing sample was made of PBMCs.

The CDR3 DNA follows: TGTGCCTGGCGACTAGCGGGTTCCTACGAGCAGTACTTC. Encoded protein: CAWRLAGSYEQYF. The chain links TRBV30 to TRBJ2-7; 10 bases are a match to TRBD2. This CDR3 has 13 residues. Germline V gene data show CDR1 as GTSNPN and CDR2 as SVGIG (reference sequence). Trimming cost V 5 bases and J 1 base; bases outside gene matches: 2. The variable domain in full, with the rest retrieved from reference TRBV30 and TRBJ2-7, is SQTIHQWPATLVQPVGSPLSLECTVEGTSNPNLYWYRQAAGRGLQLLFYSVGIGQISSEVPQNLSASRPQDRQFILSSKKLLLSDSGFYLCAWRLAGSYEQYFGPGTRLTVT.